This TCR beta chain was captured in a study of early stage breast cancer tumors. The wider study: Most invasive tumors, twelve of 16, were ER+/PR+/HER2-.

Study-level points and caveats: Tumor and normal breast were distinguished via blood comparison in most of the 16 patients. Tumors had approximately 2.7-fold higher T cell density than normal breast. Enriched TCRB sequences shared across patients were mostly commonly generated sequences.

Remarks on this clone: No antigen is known for it.

V dropped 6 bases and J dropped 5 bases, with 20 bases sitting between them. CDR1 and CDR2 from the germline V gene are SGHNT and YYREEE (reference sequence). The CDR3 runs to 15 residues. Some clones are missing from TCRdb's copy, which holds only in-frame ones; the method was immunoSEQ multiplex PCR. This sample has tens of thousands of clones, with around 80% found just once. This clonotype originated in a person aged 40-50 years with breast cancer. Specimen: blood. The V and J genes are TRBV5-4 and TRBJ2-5; D is possibly TRBD1 or TRBD2 (6 bases each). CDR3 in amino acids: CASNNKGGTRETQYF. As DNA, the CDR3 is TGTGCCAGCAACAATAAAGGGGGGACCCGGGAGACCCAGTACTTC.